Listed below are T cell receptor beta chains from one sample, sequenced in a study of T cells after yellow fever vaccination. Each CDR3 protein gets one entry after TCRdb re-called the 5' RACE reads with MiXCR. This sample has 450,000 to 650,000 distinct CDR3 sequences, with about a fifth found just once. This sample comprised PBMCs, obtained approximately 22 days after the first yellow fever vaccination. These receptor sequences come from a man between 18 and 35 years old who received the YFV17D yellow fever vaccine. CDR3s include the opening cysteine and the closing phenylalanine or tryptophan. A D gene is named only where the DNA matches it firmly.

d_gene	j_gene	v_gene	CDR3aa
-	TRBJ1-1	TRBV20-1	CSARSGANTEAFF
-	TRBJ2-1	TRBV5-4	CASSYRTTYNEQFF
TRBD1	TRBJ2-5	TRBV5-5	CASSLVGQGLGETQYF
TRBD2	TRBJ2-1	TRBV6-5	CASSPSSGGALNEQFF
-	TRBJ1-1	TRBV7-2	CASSLVEGTEAFF
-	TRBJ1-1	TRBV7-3	CASRGIRNRAGEAFF
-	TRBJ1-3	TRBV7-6	CASSLAQGGNTIYF
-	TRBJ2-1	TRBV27	CASNVNYGNEQFF
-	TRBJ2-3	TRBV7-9	CASTPMTSTDTQYF
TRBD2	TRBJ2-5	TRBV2	CASSPTLAGAQETQYF
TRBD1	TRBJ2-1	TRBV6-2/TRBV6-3	CASSYRTGAYNEQFF
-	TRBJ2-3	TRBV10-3	CATQTSQGNTDTQYF
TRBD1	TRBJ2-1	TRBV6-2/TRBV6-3	CASSFGQAKVF
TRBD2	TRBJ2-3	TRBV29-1	CSVEVWSGGQSTDTQYF
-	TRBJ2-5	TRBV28	CASSLGRGAFETQYF
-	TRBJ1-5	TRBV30	CAWGGQPHQPQHF
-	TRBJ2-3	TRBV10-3	CAISEFTSQYF
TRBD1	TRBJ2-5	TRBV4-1	CASSQPGQGVAETQYF
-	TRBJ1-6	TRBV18	CASSPAGSGVSPLHF
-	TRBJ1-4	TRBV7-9	CASSLGTLWTNEKLFF
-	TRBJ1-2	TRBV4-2	CASSQDFEEGRGYTF
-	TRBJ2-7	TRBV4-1	CASSQGEVNEQYF
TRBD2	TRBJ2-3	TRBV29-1	CSATRGGDTQYF
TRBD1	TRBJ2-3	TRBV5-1	CASSLMDRGTDTQYF
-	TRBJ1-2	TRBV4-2	CASSQEGGPNVYGYTF
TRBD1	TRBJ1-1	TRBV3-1	CASSQTGGITEAFF
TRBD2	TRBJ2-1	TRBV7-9	CASSRGGGSYNEQFF
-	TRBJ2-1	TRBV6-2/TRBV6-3	CASRGAFNEQFF
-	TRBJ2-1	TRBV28	CASRGGGTYNEQFF
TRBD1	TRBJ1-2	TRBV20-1	CSARETGGVDYGYTF
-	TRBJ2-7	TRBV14	CASSHGGRRGTGYSEQYF
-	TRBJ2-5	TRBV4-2	CASSQVGGRQETQYF
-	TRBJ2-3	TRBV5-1	CASSFNSLGQVTDTQYF
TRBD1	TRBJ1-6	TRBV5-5	CASSLVTSFLRGPVYNSPLHF
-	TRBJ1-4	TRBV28	CASTPITGTNEKLFF
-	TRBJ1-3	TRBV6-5	CASSYSFGGSSGNTIYF
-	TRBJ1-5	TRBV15	CATSRNVRQAQHF
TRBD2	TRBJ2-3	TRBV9	CASSGSGGAENTQYF
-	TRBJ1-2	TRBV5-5	CASSLGGFGYTF
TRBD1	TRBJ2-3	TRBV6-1	CASSEARQGAGTDTQYF
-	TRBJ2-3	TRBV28	CASSLWGTQLRGIDTQYF
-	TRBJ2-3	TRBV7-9	CASSSARVDTQYF
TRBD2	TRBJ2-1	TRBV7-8	CASSSRAGGKHNEQFF
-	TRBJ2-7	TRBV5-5	CASSRRKSGTLSYEQYF
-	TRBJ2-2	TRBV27	CASSLRSTPGELFF
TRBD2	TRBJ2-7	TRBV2	CASKPESGGYYEQYF
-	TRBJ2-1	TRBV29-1	CSARGLPAGNEQFF
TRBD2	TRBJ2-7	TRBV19	CASRTASGGTYEQYF
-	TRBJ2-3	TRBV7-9	CASSPPNPDTQYF
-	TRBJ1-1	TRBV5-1	CASSLQLGNTEAFF
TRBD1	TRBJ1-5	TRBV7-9	CASSSTGSGNQPQHF
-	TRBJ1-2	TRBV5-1	CASSGVPEGRKGF
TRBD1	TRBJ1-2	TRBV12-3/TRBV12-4	CASSQDRFFRYTF
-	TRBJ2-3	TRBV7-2	CASSLVGWDTQYF
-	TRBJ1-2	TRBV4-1	CASSQDMVRDGYTF
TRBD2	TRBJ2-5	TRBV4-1	CASSQPSVGGETQYF
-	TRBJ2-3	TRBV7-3	CASSAGSSDTQYF
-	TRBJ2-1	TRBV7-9	CASSAYGTRNEQFF
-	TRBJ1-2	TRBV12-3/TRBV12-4	CASSVRSVNGYTF